Detailed here is one TCR beta chain. A junction end diverges from the germline sequence, so it may reflect a read error. The CDR3 loop spans 12 amino acids. CDR1 and CDR2 (germline): SEHNR, FQNEAQ (reference sequence). The sample comes from a study of cytomegalovirus exposure and HLA in healthy donors. Overall study context: Earlier sequencing of 150 million to 200 million T cells yielded 100 million to 140 million unique TCR beta sequences.

All the people who gave samples were healthy bone marrow donors. Donors were nominally healthy when sampled, though unrecorded immune exposures were likely. The PCR employed 60 Vbeta primers together with 13 Jbeta primers. The method was immunoSEQ multiplex PCR; TCRdb's version includes in-frame clones alone and lacks a portion of them. This table holds over 130,000 clones, just under 85% found once. Sequencing input: PBMCs. The chain is built from TRBV7-9 and TRBJ2-1, with 7 bases fitting TRBD1. The receptor was derived from a young man in good health and CMV-seropositive. The CDR3 nucleotides are TGTTCCAGCAGACAGGGCCCCAATGAGCAGTTCTTC. Residues: CSSRQGPNEQFF.